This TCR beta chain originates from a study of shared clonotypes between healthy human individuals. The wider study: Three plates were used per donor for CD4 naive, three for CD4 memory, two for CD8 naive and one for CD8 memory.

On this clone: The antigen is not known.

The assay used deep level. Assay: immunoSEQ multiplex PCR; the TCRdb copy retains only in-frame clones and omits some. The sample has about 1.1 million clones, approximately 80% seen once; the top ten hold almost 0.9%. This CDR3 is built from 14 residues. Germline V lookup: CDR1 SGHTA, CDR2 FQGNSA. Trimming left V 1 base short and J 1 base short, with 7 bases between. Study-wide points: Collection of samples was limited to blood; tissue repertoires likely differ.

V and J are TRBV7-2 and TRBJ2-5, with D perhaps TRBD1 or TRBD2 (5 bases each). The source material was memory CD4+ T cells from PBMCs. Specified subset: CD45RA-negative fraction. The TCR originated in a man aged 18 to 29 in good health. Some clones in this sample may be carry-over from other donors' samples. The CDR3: CASSLGGGQETQYF. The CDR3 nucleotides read TGTGCCAGCAGCTTAGGTGGGGGCCAAGAGACCCAGTACTTC. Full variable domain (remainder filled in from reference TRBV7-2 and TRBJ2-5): GAGVSQSPSNKVTEKGKDVELRCDPISGHTALYWYRQSLGQGLEFLIYFQGNSAPDKSGLPSDRFSAERTGGSVSTLTIQRTQQEDSAVYLCASSLGGGQETQYFGPGTRLLVL.